These 2 T cell receptor beta chains share one sample of origin, sequenced in a study of shared clonotypes between healthy human individuals. Only in-frame clones appear in the TCRdb table, and some are missing; sequencing was by immunoSEQ multiplex PCR. The table has 450,000 to 500,000 clones, roughly four fifths seen once. Sequencing input: PBMCs. The receptors shown here come from a woman in her 40s in good health. Some clones in this sample may be carry-over from other donors' samples.

The genes are TRBV30 and TRBJ1-1; D unresolved. From germline, CDR1 is GTSNPN and CDR2 SVGIG (reference sequence). The CDR3 has 14 residues. The V end lost 3 bases, the J end lost 0 bases, and 11 bases lay between the germline ends. The DNA of the CDR3 is TGTGCCTGGAGCCCCGTTGCCATGAACACTGAAGCTTTCTTT. Residues: CAWSPVAMNTEAFF.

This chain uses TRBV4-1 with TRBJ2-7; possible D gene TRBD2, 6 bases. Looked up from germline, CDR1 is MGHRA and CDR2 is YSYEKL. This CDR3 contains 15 residues. Deletions cut 0 bases from V and 7 bases from J, with 16 bases between. The CDR3, as DNA: TGCGCCAGCAGCCAAGAGTGGGCTAGCGCCCTTGAGCAGTACTTC. Encoded protein: CASSQEWASALEQYF.